Only a few counts were recorded for the clone carrying this T cell receptor beta chain. This CDR3 is 16 amino acids long. CDR1 and CDR2 (germline): SGDLS, YYNGEE. V dropped 4 bases and J dropped 4 bases, with 21 bases sitting between them. The data were taken from a study of T cells in Graves' hyperthyroidism and ophthalmopathy. Researchers took RNA transcripts and amplified the TCR beta CDR3 regions from them. When the TCR CDR3 underwent first-round RT-PCR, the HTBI primer set was used. TCRdb re-derived calls from the multiplex PCR reads in MiXCR, one entry per CDR3 protein. The sample has hundreds of thousands of distinct CDR3 sequences; more than 12% are singletons.

J is TRBJ2-7 and V is TRBV9, with D possibly TRBD2 on 7 matching bases. The sequenced sample consisted of blood. This receptor was taken from a woman between 45 and 60 years old with Graves' ophthalmopathy. CDR3 amino acids: CASSRTGASGIYEQYF. The DNA of the CDR3 is TGTGCCAGCAGCCGAACGGGGGCTAGCGGCATATACGAGCAGTACTTC.